The 27 T cell receptor beta chains given below trace back to one sample, sequenced in a study of T cells in Graves' hyperthyroidism and ophthalmopathy. The investigators amplified TCR beta CDR3 regions from RNA transcripts. TCR CDR3 underwent first-round RT-PCR with the HTBI primer set. From the multiplex PCR reads, TCRdb called clonotypes with MiXCR, one entry per CDR3 protein. Of 300,000 to 450,000 distinct CDR3 sequences listed, approximately 14% were seen once; the top ten hold 25% to 35%. Sample: blood. These TCRs come from a woman younger than 30 with Graves' hyperthyroidism that later progressed to Graves' ophthalmopathy.

Comment on this clonotype: This may stem from a read error, because a much larger clone lies one nucleotide away. This rearrangement joins TRBV28 to TRBJ1-6; D remains unclear. The CDR3 has 16 amino acids. The germline CDR1 and CDR2 sequences are MDHEN and SYDVKM. V was clipped by 4 bases and J by 1 base, with 11 bases between them. The CDR3 loop is CASSSSGVSYNSPLHF. CDR3 bases: TGTGCCAGCAGTTCATCTGGGGTTTCCTATAATTCACCCCTCCACTTT.

V is TRBV5-4 and J is TRBJ1-3; unclear D gene. V was cut by 0 bases and J by 2 bases, with 3 bases left in between. Germline CDR1 reads SGHNT; CDR2 reads YYREEE (reference sequence). CDR3 length equals 13 residues. DNA of the CDR3: TGTGCCAGCAGCTTGGGGGCTGGAAACACCATATATTTT. This gives the protein CASSLGAGNTIYF.

This clonotype has a count of ten or more. V gene TRBV12-3 or TRBV12-4 combines with J gene TRBJ1-5, with D perhaps TRBD1 (6 bases). V lost 0 bases and J 7 bases, leaving 16 bases between the germline ends. This CDR3 contains 16 residues. CDR3 DNA sequence: TGTGCCAGCAGTTTAGCCGGGGGGGGGCGCGGACAGCCCCAGCATTTT. It encodes CASSLAGGGRGQPQHF.

This clonotype was seen repeatedly, ten times or more. CDR3 loop: CASSQVAGTADTQYF. CDR3 in DNA: TGTGCCAGCAGCCAAGTAGCGGGAACGGCAGATACGCAGTATTTT. V gene TRBV3-1 combines with J gene TRBJ2-3; 8 nucleotides agree with TRBD2. Looked up from germline, CDR1 is LGHDT and CDR2 is YNNKEL (reference sequence). With 1 base clipped from V and 4 bases from J, the junction kept 4 bases outside the gene matches. The CDR3 covers 15 residues.

This clonotype appeared a few times. The rearrangement joins TRBV27 to TRBJ2-1; 7 nucleotides match TRBD2. The CDR3 extends over 15 amino acids. Germline-derived CDR1 and CDR2 are MNHEY and SMNVEV (reference sequence). Germline trimming cut 8 bases from V and 0 bases from J; bases unmatched to any gene: 7. The CDR3 is CASPFAGASYNEQFF. The CDR3, as DNA: TGTGCCAGCCCCTTTGCGGGAGCCTCCTACAATGAGCAGTTCTTC.

The chain has TRBV4-2 and TRBJ1-5, with TRBD1 matching over 8 bases. Looked up from germline, CDR1 is LGHNA and CDR2 is YNFKEQ. The length of the CDR3 is 14 residues. The V segment lost 3 bases and the J segment 5 bases; nucleotides outside the gene matches: 3. CDR3 sequence: CASSHGQGDQPQHF. DNA of the CDR3: TGTGCCAGCAGCCACGGACAGGGAGATCAGCCCCAGCATTTT.

This clonotype was counted many times. This chain connects TRBV28 to TRBJ1-1; 8 bases align to TRBD1. CDR1 is MDHEN, CDR2 SYDVKM, per germline. This CDR3 is 15 amino acids long. V lost 6 bases, J lost 3 bases, and 9 bases stayed unmatched. The CDR3 region is CASSWTGFEDTEAFF. The CDR3 DNA follows: TGTGCCAGCAGCTGGACAGGGTTTGAGGACACTGAAGCTTTCTTT. The full variable domain, in which reference TRBV28 and TRBJ1-1 provide the parts outside the CDR3, is DVKVTQSSRYLVKRTGEKVFLECVQDMDHENMFWYRQDPGLGLRLIYFSYDVKMKEKGDIPEGYSVSREKKERFSLILESASTNQTSMYLCASSWTGFEDTEAFFGQGTRLTVV.

This chain links TRBV7-9 with TRBJ2-7; no clear D gene. Trimming shortened V by 1 base and J by 6 bases, and 10 bases separated the two germline ends. CDR1 is SEHNR and CDR2 is FQNEAQ in the germline V gene (reference sequence). CDR3 length equals 13 residues. This chain's CDR3 is CASSLEWSGEQYF. The CDR3, as DNA: TGTGCCAGCAGCTTAGAATGGTCGGGCGAGCAGTACTTC.

V is TRBV20-1 and J is TRBJ2-7; D is undetermined. The CDR3 loop spans 11 amino acids. Germline V gives CDR1 DFQATT, CDR2 SNEGSKA (reference sequence). Trimming pared 5 bases from V and 1 base from J, leaving 6 bases between. CDR3 sequence reads: CSAERSYEQYF. The CDR3 DNA is TGCAGTGCTGAGAGATCCTACGAGCAGTACTTC.

The sample holds many counts of this clonotype. This rearrangement joins TRBV27 to TRBJ2-1; D uncertain. This CDR3 region has 13 residues. V lost 6 bases and J lost 5, with 11 bases in between. Germline lookup yields CDR1 MNHEY and CDR2 SMNVEV (reference sequence). The CDR3 nucleotides read TGTGCCAGCAGCCAGGACCCCCACAATGAGCAGTTCTTC. It yields the protein CASSQDPHNEQFF.

For this clonotype: Since a much larger clone is just one base distant, this may be a read error. This chain joins TRBV20-1 and TRBJ2-7; a weak D match, TRBD2 (5 bases). The CDR3 runs 13 residues. The V gene lost 5 bases and the J gene lost 1 base, with 12 bases spanning the gap. Germline V gene data show CDR1 as DFQATT and CDR2 as SNEGSKA (reference sequence). Here the CDR3 DNA reads TGCAGTGCTTCTAGCAGCTTTTCCTACGAGCAGTACTTC. Protein sequence: CSASSSFSYEQYF.

This clonotype was counted at least ten times. The V call is TRBV27, the J call TRBJ2-7; D gene ambiguous. The CDR3 totals 13 residues. Trimming pared 3 bases from V and 7 bases from J, leaving 13 bases between. Germline V gene sequence: CDR1 MNHEY, CDR2 SMNVEV (reference sequence). CDR3 region: CASSFVPLEEQYF. DNA of the CDR3: TGTGCCAGCAGTTTCGTCCCTTTGGAGGAGCAGTACTTC.

The rearrangement uses TRBV7-2 and TRBJ2-3; maybe TRBD2 (6 bases). Between the trimmed V and J ends, which lost 1 base and 4 bases, there was a span of 15 bases. CDR1 is SGHTA and CDR2 is FQGNSA in the germline V gene. CDR3 length equals 16 residues. CDR3 nucleotides: TGTGCCAGCAGCTTAGGGGCTCTTAGCGGTTCAGATACGCAGTATTTT. It is translated as CASSLGALSGSDTQYF.

This clonotype was detected many times. The rearrangement links TRBV29-1 to TRBJ2-7; the D is unclear. V lost 5 bases and J lost 2, with 4 bases in between. This CDR3 contains 10 residues. Germline CDR1 is SQVTM and CDR2 is ANQGSEA. The CDR3 region has the DNA TGCAGCGTTCAACCCTACGAGCAGTACTTC. Translation gives CSVQPYEQYF.

Notes on this clonotype: A much larger clone lies one base from this, so it may be a read error. This chain connects TRBV10-3 to TRBJ2-7; tentatively, D is TRBD2 (6 bases). This CDR3 contains 13 residues. The germline V and J ends were trimmed by 3 bases and 6 bases, with 12 bases remaining between them. Looked up from germline, CDR1 is ENHRY and CDR2 is SYGVKD. CDR3 sequence: CAISDSGVGEQYF. The DNA of the CDR3 is TGTGCCATCAGTGATTCGGGGGTCGGCGAGCAGTACTTC.

This clonotype was detected ten times or more. J is TRBJ2-3 and V is TRBV10-3, with D perhaps TRBD2 (5 bases). From germline, CDR1 is ENHRY and CDR2 SYGVKD. This CDR3 region has 15 residues. With 7 bases removed from V and 2 bases from J, the gap between germline ends came to 16 bases. CDR3 in amino acids: CAINPDSLSTDTQYF. CDR3 bases: TGTGCCATCAATCCGGACTCATTATCCACAGATACGCAGTATTTT.

The sample holds a few counts of this clonotype. This chain uses TRBV5-1 with TRBJ2-3; the match to TRBD2 covers 16 bases. The V segment lost 4 bases and the J segment 4 bases; nucleotides outside the gene matches: 3. There are 16 residues in the CDR3. Germline assignment: CDR1 SGHRS and CDR2 YFSETQ. The CDR3 nucleotides are TGCGCCAGCAGCCCGGGACTAGCGGGAGGGCCAGATACGCAGTATTTT. Its translation: CASSPGLAGGPDTQYF.

This clonotype was seen ten or more times. This chain uses TRBV6-1 with TRBJ2-7; D is unresolved. Germline CDR1 is MNHNS and CDR2 is SASEGT. The CDR3 totals 13 residues. Trimming cost V 5 bases and J 2 bases, with 10 bases left between them. The CDR3 DNA sequence: TGTGCCAGCAGTTTAGACAAGGCCTACGAGCAGTACTTC. Translation: CASSLDKAYEQYF.

The chain combines TRBV27 with TRBJ1-1; the match to TRBD1 covers 7 bases. The CDR3 spans 14 residues. The germline gives CDR1 MNHEY, CDR2 SMNVEV (reference sequence). V lost 3 bases and J lost 5; bases outside the gene matches: 6. The CDR3 bases are TGTGCCAGCAGTTTGGACAGGCCCGGGACTGAAGCTTTCTTT. It is translated as CASSLDRPGTEAFF.

This clonotype was seen many times. This chain uses TRBV27 with TRBJ1-4; TRBD1 matches 8 bases. CDR1 is MNHEY, CDR2 SMNVEV, per germline (reference sequence). The junction had 10 bases not matched to a gene; V was cut back by 6 bases and J by 7 bases. CDR3 length equals 15 residues. The CDR3 DNA sequence: TGTGCCAGCAGACCGACAGGGGCGCGGAGTGAAAAACTGTTTTTT. Translation: CASRPTGARSEKLFF.

This clonotype was recorded many times. V gene TRBV28 combines with J gene TRBJ1-5; D possibly corresponds to TRBD1 (5 bases). The germline CDR1 and CDR2 sequences are MDHEN and SYDVKM. V was trimmed by 6 bases and J by 4 bases, leaving 16 bases between them. CDR3 length: 15 amino acids. CDR3 in amino acids: CASSLDSRKNQPQHF. The DNA for the CDR3 is TGTGCCAGCAGCTTAGACAGTCGCAAGAATCAGCCCCAGCATTTT.

On this clonotype: At one end the junction does not follow the germline gene, possibly because of a read error. The V gene is TRBV7-8, the J gene TRBJ2-1; TRBD2 aligns across 8 bases. The germline CDR1 and CDR2 sequences are SGHVS and FQNEAQ. There are 17 residues in the CDR3. In DNA, the CDR3 is TGTGCCAGCAGCCCGACCTATAGCGGGGACCCCTACAATGAGCAGCTCTTC. It encodes CASSPTYSGDPYNEQLF.

This clonotype was counted between two and nine times. CDR3 sequence: CSVERRGREKNIQYF. CDR3 DNA sequence: TGCAGCGTTGAAAGGCGAGGGAGGGAGAAAAACATTCAGTACTTC. The J gene is TRBJ2-4, the V gene TRBV29-1; the match to TRBD2 covers 7 bases. Losses at the gene ends were 2 bases for V and 4 bases for J; bases not matched to a gene: 8. The CDR3 has 15 residues. Germline CDR1 is SQVTM and CDR2 is ANQGSEA.

CDR3 sequence (DNA): TGTGCCAGTAGTATTTTGGTTGATGGGGCCAACGTCCTGACTTTC. This encodes CASSILVDGANVLTF. The chain couples TRBV19 to TRBJ2-6; no definite D call. V lost 3 bases and J 3 bases, leaving 9 bases between the germline ends. There are 15 residues in the CDR3. Looked up from germline, CDR1 is LNHDA and CDR2 is SQIVND (reference sequence).

The V and J genes are TRBV5-6 and TRBJ2-7; 14 nucleotides line up with TRBD2. Per the germline V gene, CDR1 is SGHDT and CDR2 is YYEEEE. Trimming at V came to 0 bases and at J to 7 bases, leaving 3 bases not matched to a gene. The CDR3 covers 15 residues. The CDR3 DNA is TGTGCCAGCAGCTTGGCCGGGACTAGCGGGAGAGAGCAGTACTTC. It is translated as CASSLAGTSGREQYF.

This clonotype was recorded many times. The J gene is TRBJ1-2, the V gene TRBV20-1; D is perhaps TRBD1 (6 bases). V was cut by 6 bases and J by 7 bases, with 12 bases left in between. CDR1 is DFQATT, CDR2 SNEGSKA, per germline (reference sequence). CDR3 length equals 11 residues. The CDR3 here is CSARQVPGYTF. In nucleotides, the CDR3 is TGCAGTGCGAGACAGGTTCCTGGCTACACCTTC.

The genes are TRBV13 and TRBJ2-7, with 12 bases aligning to TRBD2. The length of the CDR3 is 16 residues. V gave up 4 bases and J gave up 3 bases; unmatched junction bases: 7. Germline V gene sequence: CDR1 PRHDT, CDR2 FYEKMQ (reference sequence). The CDR3 is CASSSSRTSGVYEQYF. The CDR3 DNA follows: TGTGCCAGCAGCTCCAGTCGGACTAGCGGGGTCTACGAGCAGTACTTC.